A single sample is the source of the 8 T cell receptor beta chains below, sequenced in a study of shared clonotypes between healthy human individuals. Cells designated naive CD8 were CD45RO-negative and were positively selected for CCR7, with terminally differentiated effector memory CD45RA+ cells excluded. Assay: immunoSEQ multiplex PCR; the TCRdb copy retains only in-frame clones and omits some. Of about 1.9 million clones in the sample, roughly 93% were seen once. Sequencing input: naive CD8+ T cells from PBMCs. These receptors all stem from a man younger than 30 in good health. Some clones in this sample may be carry-over from other donors' samples.

The chain uses TRBV4-3 and TRBJ2-5, with D perhaps matching TRBD2 (5 bases). V gave up 4 bases and J gave up 5 bases, with 17 bases separating them. The CDR3 has 15 residues. Germline V gives CDR1 LGHNA, CDR2 YSLEER. In nucleotides, the CDR3 is TGCGCCAGCAGCCCTCTCGCAGAGGGTCGGGAGACCCAGTACTTC. Translating it yields CASSPLAEGRETQYF.

The sample holds one count of this clone. The chain carries TRBV14 and TRBJ2-1; D not certain. Trimming pared 3 bases from V and 3 bases from J, leaving 15 bases between. The CDR3 has 16 residues. CDR1 SGHDN and CDR2 FVKESK come from the germline V gene. CDR3 coding DNA: TGTGCCAGCAGCCAGGCCGGCGCCCCCCTCTACAATGAGCAGTTCTTC. Protein product: CASSQAGAPLYNEQFF. Variable domain in full (rest from reference TRBV14 and TRBJ2-1): EAGVTQFPSHSVIEKGQTVTLRCDPISGHDNLYWYRRVMGKEIKFLLHFVKESKQDESGMPNNRFLAERTGGTYSTLKVQPAELEDSGVYFCASSQAGAPLYNEQFFGPGTRLTVL.

This clone appeared a single time. The rearrangement joins TRBV19 to TRBJ2-4; no clear D. The CDR3 consists of 16 residues. Germline values: CDR1 LNHDA, CDR2 SQIVND (reference sequence). V was shortened by 5 bases and J by 1 base, with 15 bases between the two germline ends. The CDR3 nucleotides are TGTGCCAGTAGTTTCGATAGGGAAGGGGCCAAAAACATTCAGTACTTC. Its translation: CASSFDREGAKNIQYF. Variable domain in full (rest from reference TRBV19 and TRBJ2-4): DGGITQSPKYLFRKEGQNVTLSCEQNLNHDAMYWYRQDPGQGLRLIYYSQIVNDFQKGDIAEGYSVSREKKESFPLTVTSAQKNPTAFYLCASSFDREGAKNIQYFGAGTRLSVL.

This clone was recorded only once. The chain has TRBV10-3 and TRBJ2-1; 8 bases line up with TRBD2. With V trimmed by 11 bases and J by 15 bases, 18 bases remained unmatched. Germline CDR1 ENHRY, CDR2 SYGVKD. The CDR3 has 13 amino acids. CDR3 region: CAASGLGVPTLFF. As DNA, the CDR3 is TGTGCCGCATCGGGACTAGGGGTCCCCACCCTGTTCTTC.

J is TRBJ1-2 and V is TRBV7-2; tentatively, D is TRBD1 (6 bases). V shed 5 bases and J shed 4 bases, with 14 bases lying between them. The CDR3 totals 14 residues. Germline CDR1 reads SGHTA; CDR2 reads FQGNSA. The chain's CDR3 is CASSARWGPYGYTF. Here the CDR3 DNA reads TGTGCCAGCAGCGCCAGATGGGGGCCCTATGGCTACACCTTC.

This rearrangement joins TRBV14 to TRBJ2-5; possibly TRBD2 for D (5 bases). The CDR3 contains 13 residues. Germline V gene data show CDR1 as SGHDN and CDR2 as FVKESK. With 5 bases removed from V and 5 bases from J, the gap between germline ends came to 12 bases. CDR3 nucleotides: TGTGCCAGCAGCGGGAGTAAACGGGAGACCCAGTACTTC. It translates to CASSGSKRETQYF.

The rearrangement links TRBV28 to TRBJ2-7, with a tentative D call TRBD1 (6 bases). The V and J ends lost 2 bases and 2 bases respectively, with 7 bases between them. Germline V lookup: CDR1 MDHEN, CDR2 SYDVKM. The CDR3 consists of 13 residues. The CDR3: CASSLEGAYEQYF. Here the CDR3 DNA reads TGTGCCAGCAGTTTAGAGGGGGCCTACGAGCAGTACTTC.

The CDR3 nucleotides are TGTGCCAGCAGCTTTGGACAGGGGGGACGACCCCAGCATTTT. Its translation: CASSFGQGGRPQHF. The rearrangement uses TRBV28 and TRBJ1-5; TRBD1 matches at 10 bases. The CDR3 runs 14 residues. J was trimmed by 10 bases and V by 6 bases; bases with no gene match: 9. Per germline, CDR1 MDHEN and CDR2 SYDVKM.